The next 29 T cell receptor beta chains were all read from a single sample in a study of blood T cell repertoires in COVID-19. The table came from immunoSEQ multiplex PCR; TCRdb's copy has only in-frame clones and leaves some out. The sample gives roughly 260,000 clones, 65% to 85% of which show up once; roughly 4% is in the top ten. Sequenced sample: peripheral blood. All receptors derive from a woman aged 40 to 50 with active or convalescent COVID-19.

The rearrangement links TRBV30 to TRBJ2-5; TRBD1 matches at 7 bases. The germline V gene encodes CDR1 GTSNPN and CDR2 SVGIG (reference sequence). The CDR3 runs to 13 residues. Trimming took 3 bases from V and 5 from J; bases not matched to a gene: 6. For the CDR3, the DNA is TGTGCCTGGAGACAGGGGTCCGAGGAGACCCAGTACTTC. Its protein is CAWRQGSEETQYF.

This clone was seen a handful of times. The genes are TRBV5-5 and TRBJ1-2; unclear D gene. This CDR3 region has 16 residues. V lost 1 base to trimming and J lost 2 bases, with 15 bases between them. In germline, CDR1 is SGHKS, CDR2 YYEKEE (reference sequence). CDR3 in amino acids: CASSLYFPQPNYGYTF. CDR3 DNA: TGTGCCAGCAGCTTGTATTTTCCACAGCCCAACTATGGCTACACCTTC. The entire variable domain, with the rest obtained from reference TRBV5-5 and TRBJ1-2, is as follows: DAGVTQSPTHLIKTRGQQVTLRCSPISGHKSVSWYQQVLGQGPQFIFQYYEKEERGRGNFPDRFSARQFPNYSSELNVNALLLGDSALYLCASSLYFPQPNYGYTFGSGTRLTVV.

This clone was recorded a few times. The V gene is TRBV30, the J gene TRBJ1-2, with D tentatively TRBD1 (5 bases). Germline assignment: CDR1 GTSNPN and CDR2 SVGIG (reference sequence). The CDR3 totals 13 residues. Trimming stripped 5 bases from V and 4 bases from J, with 14 bases between. CDR3 sequence reads: CAWDRDSLYGYTF. The CDR3 coding sequence is TGTGCCTGGGATAGAGACAGCCTCTATGGCTACACCTTC. Full variable domain (outside the CDR3, taken from reference TRBV30 and TRBJ1-2): SQTIHQWPATLVQPVGSPLSLECTVEGTSNPNLYWYRQAAGRGLQLLFYSVGIGQISSEVPQNLSASRPQDRQFILSSKKLLLSDSGFYLCAWDRDSLYGYTFGSGTRLTVV.

This chain uses TRBV5-4 with TRBJ2-5; a possible D gene is TRBD1 (6 bases). The CDR3 consists of 13 residues. Germline assignment: CDR1 SGHNT and CDR2 YYREEE (reference sequence). V was clipped by 1 base and J by 3 bases, with 7 bases between them. CDR3 loop: CASSLNREETQYF. The CDR3 coding sequence is TGTGCCAGCAGCTTGAACAGGGAAGAGACCCAGTACTTC. The full variable domain, its missing parts supplied by reference TRBV5-4 and TRBJ2-5, is ETGVTQSPTHLIKTRGQQVTLRCSSQSGHNTVSWYQQALGQGPQFIFQYYREEENGRGNFPPRFSGLQFPNYSSELNVNALELDDSALYLCASSLNREETQYFGPGTRLLVL.

This clone occurred a few times. The V and J genes are TRBV7-9 and TRBJ1-1; 10 bases align to TRBD1. This CDR3 contains 15 residues. Germline CDR1 is SEHNR and CDR2 is FQNEAQ (reference sequence). J gave up 7 bases and V 6 bases, and 11 bases lay outside the gene matches. The CDR3 DNA follows: TGTGCCAGCAGTCATACAGACAGGGGGCTTGGTGAAGCTTTCTTT. Protein sequence: CASSHTDRGLGEAFF.

CDR3 sequence (DNA): TGTGCCACCAGTGATTCGAGGCAGAATTACTATGGCTACACCTTC. It yields the protein CATSDSRQNYYGYTF. The rearrangement links TRBV24-1 to TRBJ1-2; D uncertain. V dropped 2 bases and J dropped 3 bases, with 12 bases sitting between them. Per germline, CDR1 KGHDR and CDR2 SFDVKD. The CDR3 totals 15 residues.

The chain uses TRBV2 and TRBJ1-5; 7 positions agree with TRBD1. Trimming removed 4 bases from V and 5 bases from J; junction bases left unmatched: 5. The CDR3 length is 14 residues. Germline assignment: CDR1 SNHLY and CDR2 FYNNEI. The CDR3 loop is CASSGQGVYQPQHF. In nucleotides, the CDR3 is TGTGCCAGCAGTGGGCAGGGGGTCTATCAGCCCCAGCATTTT.

J is TRBJ1-1 and V is TRBV5-4; D is possibly TRBD1 (5 bases). The germline V gene encodes CDR1 SGHNT and CDR2 YYREEE (reference sequence). CDR3 length equals 15 residues. V lost 4 bases and J 3 bases, leaving 16 bases between the germline ends. The CDR3 bases are TGTGCCAGCAGCCGTCGAAAGGGGATCGACACTGAAGCTTTCTTT. This sequence encodes CASSRRKGIDTEAFF.

This rearrangement joins TRBV7-9 to TRBJ2-1; the D gene is possibly TRBD2 (6 bases). The CDR3 totals 15 residues. CDR1 is SEHNR, CDR2 FQNEAQ, per germline (reference sequence). V was shortened by 5 bases and J by 6 bases, with 17 bases between the two germline ends. CDR3 region: CASSRSGRGANEQFF. CDR3 nucleotides: TGTGCCAGCAGCCGCTCCGGGCGGGGTGCCAATGAGCAGTTCTTC.

The J gene is TRBJ1-5, the V gene TRBV7-2; tentatively, D is TRBD1 (5 bases). The CDR3 has 16 residues. V dropped 5 bases and J dropped 4 bases, with 18 bases sitting between them. Germline values: CDR1 SGHTA, CDR2 FQGNSA. DNA of the CDR3: TGTGCCAGCAGCCCCGGGTGGGCAGCAGGGAATCAGCCCCAGCATTTT. Translation gives CASSPGWAAGNQPQHF.

The chain employs TRBV4-1 and TRBJ2-1; D may be TRBD2 (5 bases). Trimming pared 3 bases from V and 9 bases from J, leaving 18 bases between. CDR3 length equals 15 residues. In germline, CDR1 is MGHRA, CDR2 YSYEKL. CDR3 nucleotides: TGCGCCAGCAGCCAGGACTTTATAGAGGGCGGTGAGCAGTTCTTC. Amino acids: CASSQDFIEGGEQFF.

This clone was observed a few times. This rearrangement joins TRBV6-1 to TRBJ1-1, with D unclear. The V end lost 2 bases, the J end lost 2 bases, and 6 bases lay between the germline ends. Per germline, CDR1 MNHNS and CDR2 SASEGT. The CDR3 loop spans 13 amino acids. The CDR3 DNA sequence: TGTGCCAGCAGTGAATTCAGAAACACTGAAGCTTTCTTT. Protein sequence: CASSEFRNTEAFF.

This chain joins TRBV11-3 and TRBJ1-1, with TRBD1 matching over 7 bases. The CDR3 consists of 13 residues. J gave up 12 bases and V 1 base, and 8 bases lay outside the gene matches. Germline V lookup: CDR1 SGHNT, CDR2 YENEEA. This chain's CDR3 is CASSLVWSGGPFF. The CDR3 coding sequence is TGTGCCAGCAGCTTAGTTTGGTCAGGGGGACCTTTCTTT.

The V call is TRBV5-4, the J call TRBJ1-2; TRBD1 aligns across 10 bases. This CDR3 spans 14 amino acids. V dropped 4 bases and J dropped 6; count of bases not matched to a gene: 6. The germline V gene has CDR1 SGHNT and CDR2 YYREEE (reference sequence). This CDR3 is CASSPGQGSDGYTF. The CDR3 coding sequence is TGTGCCAGCAGCCCGGGACAGGGGAGCGATGGCTACACCTTC. Based on the CDR3 plus reference TRBV5-4 and TRBJ1-2, the full variable domain is ETGVTQSPTHLIKTRGQQVTLRCSSQSGHNTVSWYQQALGQGPQFIFQYYREEENGRGNFPPRFSGLQFPNYSSELNVNALELDDSALYLCASSPGQGSDGYTFGSGTRLTVV.

The rearrangement links TRBV29-1 to TRBJ1-5, with 8 bases fitting TRBD1. The ends lost 7 bases at V and 7 bases at J; junction bases unmatched: 9. Germline-derived CDR1 and CDR2 are SQVTM and ANQGSEA. The CDR3 is 13 amino acids. CDR3 in DNA: TGCAGCGCAGCTCAGGGGGCTGAGCAGCCCCAGCATTTT. It encodes CSAAQGAEQPQHF.

This rearrangement joins TRBV29-1 to TRBJ1-2, with a tentative D call TRBD1 (6 bases). The germline gives CDR1 SQVTM, CDR2 ANQGSEA. Deletions cut 7 bases from V and 1 base from J, with 10 bases between. This CDR3 region has 12 residues. CDR3 residues: CSAEQGNYGYTF. The CDR3 region has the DNA TGCAGCGCGGAACAGGGTAACTATGGCTACACCTTC.

V is TRBV5-6 and J is TRBJ2-1, with D possibly TRBD2 on 6 matching bases. Looked up from germline, CDR1 is SGHDT and CDR2 is YYEEEE. This CDR3 contains 16 residues. V was clipped by 3 bases and J by 4 bases, with 17 bases between them. The CDR3 loop is CASSSGTGVPYNEQFF. CDR3 sequence (DNA): TGTGCCAGCAGCTCTGGAACGGGGGTCCCATACAATGAGCAGTTCTTC.

This clone was picked up one time. The genes are TRBV28 and TRBJ1-1; a possible D gene is TRBD1 (5 bases). The CDR3 has 14 amino acids. Germline V gene data show CDR1 as MDHEN and CDR2 as SYDVKM. The V gene lost 3 bases and the J gene lost 4 bases, with 12 bases spanning the gap. CDR3 DNA: TGTGCCAGCAGTTTCACGCGGGGCGCCACTGAAGCTTTCTTT. Encoded protein: CASSFTRGATEAFF.

This clone has only a few counts. The chain recombines TRBV9 with TRBJ2-1, with 7 positions matching TRBD1. The CDR3 runs 16 residues. Trimming cost V 0 bases and J 1 base; bases outside gene matches: 4. Looked up from germline, CDR1 is SGDLS and CDR2 is YYNGEE. The CDR3 DNA reads as TGTGCCAGCAGCGTAGATGTACAGGGGTCCTACAATGAGCAGTTCTTC. Amino acid sequence: CASSVDVQGSYNEQFF.

The V call is TRBV4-1, the J call TRBJ2-4, with 7 nucleotides matching TRBD1. CDR1 MGHRA and CDR2 YSYEKL come from the germline V gene. With 6 bases clipped from V and 3 bases from J, the junction kept 8 bases outside the gene matches. The length of the CDR3 is 15 residues. The DNA of the CDR3 is TGCGCCAGCAGGCTGACAGGGAACGGCAAAAACATTCAGTACTTC. Its protein product is CASRLTGNGKNIQYF.

V is TRBV7-2 and J is TRBJ1-4; 7 nucleotides agree with TRBD1. This CDR3 is built from 15 residues. V gave up 5 bases and J gave up 7 bases; unmatched junction bases: 10. In germline, CDR1 is SGHTA, CDR2 FQGNSA. The chain's CDR3 is CASSHVGTAVEKLFF. The CDR3, as DNA: TGTGCCAGCAGCCATGTGGGGACAGCGGTTGAAAAACTGTTTTTT.

This chain's CDR3 is CASGRDRGTEAFF. In nucleotides, the CDR3 is TGTGCCAGCGGCCGGGACAGGGGGACTGAAGCTTTCTTT. V gene TRBV11-2 combines with J gene TRBJ1-1; 11 bases are shared with TRBD1. After removal of 8 bases from V and 5 bases from J, the junction contained 4 bases not matched to a gene. The CDR3 runs to 13 residues. Germline V gene lookup returns CDR1 SGHAT and CDR2 FQNNGV.

J is TRBJ1-2 and V is TRBV3-1 (or the pseudogene TRBV3-2); TRBD1 aligns across 8 bases. The CDR3 runs 17 residues. V shed 4 bases, J shed 0 bases, and the junction held 10 bases outside the gene matches. Germline-derived CDR1 and CDR2 are LGHDT and YNNKEL (reference sequence). CDR3 sequence reads: CASSPRPGGLTNYGYTF. CDR3 nucleotide sequence: TGTGCCAGCAGCCCCCGTCCAGGGGGCTTGACTAACTATGGCTACACCTTC.

This clone appeared a few times. This sample includes further DNA sequences coding for the same CDR3. The chain is built from TRBV28 and TRBJ1-2, with D hard to call. CDR1 is MDHEN, CDR2 SYDVKM, per germline. V gave up 3 bases and J gave up 4 bases, with 6 bases separating them. The CDR3 has 12 residues. CDR3 nucleotide sequence: TGTGCCAGCAGTTTTCTAGGCTATGGCTACACCTTC. Translated: CASSFLGYGYTF.

This chain uses TRBV19 with TRBJ1-6, with D possibly being TRBD1 (6 bases). Per the germline V gene, CDR1 is LNHDA and CDR2 is SQIVND (reference sequence). This CDR3 contains 17 residues. V lost 0 bases and J lost 6, with 15 bases in between. The CDR3 nucleotides read TGTGCCAGTAGTATAGAAGGGCGGACAGCGATTAATTCACCCCTCCACTTT. Amino acid sequence: CASSIEGRTAINSPLHF.

The rearrangement joins TRBV28 to TRBJ1-1, with D uncertain. Germline lookup yields CDR1 MDHEN and CDR2 SYDVKM. This CDR3 region has 17 residues. Trimming left V 5 bases short and J 3 bases short, with 22 bases between. The DNA for the CDR3 is TGTGCCAGCAGTACAGACCGAAAAGGCCGGCGGGACACTGAAGCTTTCTTT. Encoded protein: CASSTDRKGRRDTEAFF. The variable domain in full, completed from reference TRBV28 and TRBJ1-1, reads DVKVTQSSRYLVKRTGEKVFLECVQDMDHENMFWYRQDPGLGLRLIYFSYDVKMKEKGDIPEGYSVSREKKERFSLILESASTNQTSMYLCASSTDRKGRRDTEAFFGQGTRLTVV.

The chain links TRBV7-6 to TRBJ2-1, with TRBD2 as a possible D gene (6 bases). Germline V gives CDR1 SGHVS, CDR2 FNYEAQ. The V gene lost 4 bases and the J gene lost 7 bases, with 20 bases spanning the gap. The CDR3 sequence is 16 residues long. The CDR3 DNA follows: TGTGCCAGCAGCTCCCGTGGAGGGGCGAGCCAAAATGAGCAGTTCTTC. Translated: CASSSRGGASQNEQFF.

The chain links TRBV6-6 to TRBJ2-6, with a tentative D call TRBD1 (6 bases). CDR3 length equals 15 residues. The ends were cut back, 8 bases at V and 1 base at J, with 12 bases in the middle. In germline, CDR1 is MNHNY, CDR2 SVGAGI (reference sequence). CDR3 sequence (DNA): TGTGCCAGCGGAAAACAGGGTTCTGGGGCCAACGTCCTGACTTTC. Amino acid sequence: CASGKQGSGANVLTF.

The chain uses TRBV28 and TRBJ1-2, with 9 bases that match TRBD1. Trimming at V came to 5 bases and at J to 4 bases, leaving 8 bases not matched to a gene. The CDR3 extends over 15 amino acids. From germline, CDR1 is MDHEN and CDR2 SYDVKM. The CDR3 region is CASSTRTGVPYGYTF. The DNA for the CDR3 is TGTGCCAGCAGTACCCGGACAGGGGTACCCTATGGCTACACCTTC.